Below, 21 T cell receptor beta chains from the same sample are listed, as sequenced in a study of response to subunit inactivated influenza vaccine (dated by TCRdb to the late 2010s). The library came from RT-PCR. Sequenced using an Illumina HiSeq 2500. TCRdb redid the processing of the public reads, applying fastp at Q25 and MiXCR, and retained in-frame beta chains. Each CDR3 protein gets just one entry, which takes the most common genes and DNA from the rows behind it. In this sample the table shows about 650,000 distinct CDR3 sequences, 15% to 18% of which occur a single time. About 9.9% of the sample comes from the top ten. Specimen: PBMCs from blood, collected 11 to 12 days after vaccination. Receptors were obtained from a man aged 50 to 59 who received an inactivated influenza vaccine. Donor details come from another sample of the same person, matched by shared clones.

The sample holds a few counts of this clonotype. The V gene is TRBV28, the J gene TRBJ2-5, with D unresolved. V lost 3 bases and J 1 base, leaving 12 bases between the germline ends. The germline gives CDR1 MDHEN, CDR2 SYDVKM. This CDR3 is 15 amino acids long. This CDR3 is CASSLHGLAQETQYF. CDR3 bases: TGTGCCAGCAGTTTGCACGGGTTGGCCCAAGAGACCCAGTACTTC.

This clonotype was observed a few times. The CDR3 spells CSAANYEQYF. Here the CDR3 DNA reads TGCAGTGCCGCGAACTACGAGCAGTACTTC. The chain is built from TRBV20-1 and TRBJ2-7; D is undetermined. The CDR3 sequence is 10 residues long. Between the trimmed V and J ends, which lost 6 bases and 3 bases, there was a span of 6 bases. Germline loops: CDR1 DFQATT, CDR2 SNEGSKA (reference sequence).

The chain is built from TRBV20-1 and TRBJ2-3; 12 bases agree with TRBD2. V was pared by 7 bases and J by 4 bases, with 6 bases of the junction left unmatched. This CDR3 contains 14 residues. Germline V CDR1 and CDR2: DFQATT, SNEGSKA (reference sequence). CDR3 DNA sequence: TGCAGTGTTTCGACTAGCGGGAGATCAGATACGCAGTATTTT. The encoded protein is CSVSTSGRSDTQYF.

This rearrangement joins TRBV7-9 to TRBJ2-3, with D maybe TRBD2 (6 bases). With 5 bases removed from V and 2 bases from J, the gap between germline ends came to 11 bases. CDR1 and CDR2 (germline): SEHNR, FQNEAQ (reference sequence). The CDR3 covers 14 residues. Here the CDR3 DNA reads TGTGCCAGCAGCCGGGAGACCCTCACAGATACGCAGTATTTT. It encodes CASSRETLTDTQYF.

The gene calls are TRBV11-3 and TRBJ1-1; TRBD1 agrees at 11 bases. The CDR3 loop spans 17 amino acids. Germline CDR1 reads SGHNT; CDR2 reads YENEEA. After removal of 5 bases from V and 6 bases from J, the junction contained 14 bases not matched to a gene. The CDR3, as DNA: TGTGCCAGCAGCCCCACCGTTAGGGACAGGGGGTTTGCTGAAGCTTTCTTT. Amino acids: CASSPTVRDRGFAEAFF.

This clonotype came up a few times. Written as DNA, the CDR3 is TGTGCCAGCAGTTGGGGGGGACAGGGCACAGATACGCAGTATTTT. This translates into CASSWGGQGTDTQYF. The chain has TRBV28 and TRBJ2-3; possible D gene TRBD1, 8 bases. The V gene lost 4 bases and the J gene lost 1 base, with 12 bases spanning the gap. Germline V gene data show CDR1 as MDHEN and CDR2 as SYDVKM. The CDR3 covers 15 residues.

In this sample, this clonotype turned up a few times. This rearrangement joins TRBV25-1 to TRBJ2-7, with D possibly TRBD2 on 6 matching bases. Germline lookup yields CDR1 MGHDK and CDR2 SYGVNS. This CDR3 spans 12 amino acids. The V and J ends lost 2 bases and 6 bases respectively, with 8 bases between them. CDR3 in amino acids: CASSEEGGEQYF. The CDR3 DNA is TGTGCCAGCAGTGAAGAGGGAGGCGAGCAGTACTTC.

This clonotype occurred many times. V and J are TRBV4-3 and TRBJ2-3, with 7 positions matching TRBD2. V lost 0 bases, J lost 1 base, and 4 bases stayed unmatched. The CDR3 runs 16 residues. Germline CDR1 reads LGHNA; CDR2 reads YSLEER. The CDR3 here is CASSQDGAGGTDTQYF. Here the CDR3 DNA reads TGCGCCAGCAGCCAAGATGGCGCGGGGGGCACAGATACGCAGTATTTT.

Only a few counts were recorded for this clonotype. This sequence joins TRBV19 and TRBJ2-4, with 7 positions matching TRBD2. The CDR3 consists of 17 residues. After removal of 4 bases from V and 0 bases from J, the junction contained 9 bases not matched to a gene. The germline V gene has CDR1 LNHDA and CDR2 SQIVND (reference sequence). The CDR3 coding sequence is TGTGCCAGTAGTACCCGTAGACTAGCCTCAGCCAAAAACATTCAGTACTTC. Encoded protein: CASSTRRLASAKNIQYF.

The chain couples TRBV18 to TRBJ2-1, with D unclear. The CDR3 covers 12 residues. V gave up 6 bases and J gave up 6 bases, with 9 bases separating them. CDR1 is KGHSH and CDR2 is LQKENI in the germline V gene. CDR3 DNA sequence: TGTGCCAGCTCCCGAGCCCCCAATGAGCAGTTCTTC. It yields the protein CASSRAPNEQFF.

The rearrangement joins TRBV24-1 to TRBJ2-3; D call uncertain. CDR3 length: 15 amino acids. Germline CDR1 reads KGHDR; CDR2 reads SFDVKD. Trimming left V 0 bases short and J 0 bases short, with 6 bases between. As DNA, the CDR3 is TGTGCCACCAGTGATTTGCGTCTAAGCACAGATACGCAGTATTTT. Protein sequence: CATSDLRLSTDTQYF.

V gene TRBV12-3 or TRBV12-4 combines with J gene TRBJ2-3; D is undetermined. Trimming took off 3 bases at V and 2 bases at J, with 6 bases between the two ends. This CDR3 contains 13 residues. This chain's CDR3 is CASSFTATDTQYF. In DNA, the CDR3 is TGTGCCAGCAGTTTCACCGCCACAGATACGCAGTATTTT.

This clonotype showed up just once. The germline gene is not matched at one end of the junction; a read error may be the cause. The genes are TRBV20-1 and TRBJ2-7, with D tentatively TRBD1 (5 bases). Germline assignment: CDR1 DFQATT and CDR2 SNEGSKA (reference sequence). The CDR3 runs to 16 residues. In DNA form, the CDR3 reads TGCTGTGCTAGAGATAAAGGCAGGGCAATCTCCTACGAGCAGTACTTC. Translated: CCARDKGRAISYEQYF.

This chain connects TRBV27 to TRBJ2-5, with 7 bases matching TRBD1. CDR1 is MNHEY, CDR2 SMNVEV, per germline (reference sequence). The CDR3 loop spans 15 amino acids. J was trimmed by 2 bases and V by 5 bases; bases with no gene match: 8. The CDR3 DNA reads TGTGCCAGCAGTCGACAGGGTTTTCAACAAGAGACCCAGTACTTC. Its protein is CASSRQGFQQETQYF.

This clonotype was detected only a few times. The chain has TRBV7-8 and TRBJ2-7; possibly TRBD1 or TRBD2 for D (5 bases each). The germline V and J ends were trimmed by 5 bases and 3 bases, with 26 bases remaining between them. The length of the CDR3 is 18 residues. Germline V gives CDR1 SGHVS, CDR2 FQNEAQ. This CDR3 reads CASSPRPNIGGINYEQYF. The CDR3 coding sequence is TGTGCCAGCAGCCCAAGACCGAATATTGGGGGAATAAACTACGAGCAGTACTTC.

This clonotype was counted only a few times. The rearrangement joins TRBV20-1 to TRBJ1-4; D call uncertain. CDR3 length: 13 residues. CDR1 and CDR2 (germline): DFQATT, SNEGSKA (reference sequence). V dropped 1 base and J dropped 3 bases, with 6 bases sitting between them. CDR3 in DNA: TGCAGTGCTAGAGTAATTCCTAATGAAAAACTGTTTTTT. Its protein is CSARVIPNEKLFF.

This clonotype was detected a few times. This sequence joins TRBV6-5 and TRBJ1-1, with D possibly matching TRBD1 (6 bases). Germline V lookup: CDR1 MNHEY, CDR2 SVGAGI. V gave up 2 bases and J gave up 10 bases, with 14 bases separating them. The CDR3 is 13 residues long. This CDR3 reads CASSYGGRMGAFF. DNA of the CDR3: TGTGCCAGCAGTTACGGGGGGCGGATGGGAGCTTTCTTT.

The rearrangement links TRBV2 to TRBJ2-1; 8 nucleotides agree with TRBD2. Looked up from germline, CDR1 is SNHLY and CDR2 is FYNNEI. With 7 bases clipped from V and 9 bases from J, the junction kept 8 bases outside the gene matches. CDR3 length: 13 amino acids. CDR3 sequence reads: CASKGGAGGEQFF. The CDR3 region has the DNA TGTGCCAGCAAGGGAGGGGCGGGAGGTGAGCAGTTCTTC.

V and J are TRBV6-2 or TRBV6-3 and TRBJ2-2; D not certain. The CDR3 length is 17 residues. Germline assignment: CDR1 MNHEY and CDR2 SVGEGT. Trimming cost V 6 bases and J 2 bases, with 19 bases left between them. The CDR3 is CASRNWVQESNTGELFF. DNA for the CDR3: TGTGCCAGCAGGAATTGGGTTCAGGAAAGTAACACCGGGGAGCTGTTTTTT.

This sequence joins TRBV28 and TRBJ2-7; 10 bases match TRBD1. The CDR3 loop spans 17 amino acids. V shed 3 bases and J 1 base; nucleotides not matched to a gene: 9. From germline, CDR1 is MDHEN and CDR2 SYDVKM. The CDR3 is CASSFPYRTGGSYEQYF. CDR3 DNA: TGTGCCAGCAGTTTTCCCTATCGGACAGGGGGATCCTACGAGCAGTACTTC.

The gene calls are TRBV29-1 and TRBJ2-1; D is unresolved. The V end lost 6 bases, the J end lost 10 bases, and 19 bases lay between the germline ends. The CDR3 totals 13 residues. Germline loops: CDR1 SQVTM, CDR2 ANQGSEA. The CDR3 sequence is CSVIPLTGIEQFF. CDR3 nucleotide sequence: TGCAGCGTCATACCTCTCACCGGAATCGAGCAGTTCTTC.